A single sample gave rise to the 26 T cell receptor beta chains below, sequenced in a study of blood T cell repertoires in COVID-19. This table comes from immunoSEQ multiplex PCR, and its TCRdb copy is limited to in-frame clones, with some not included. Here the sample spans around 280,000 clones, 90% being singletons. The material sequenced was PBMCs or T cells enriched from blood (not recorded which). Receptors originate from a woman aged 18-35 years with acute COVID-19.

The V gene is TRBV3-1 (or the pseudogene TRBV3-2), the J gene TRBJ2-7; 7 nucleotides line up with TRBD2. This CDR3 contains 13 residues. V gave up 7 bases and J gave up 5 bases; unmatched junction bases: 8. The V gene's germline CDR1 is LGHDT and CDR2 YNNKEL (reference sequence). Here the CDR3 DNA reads TGTGCCAGCACCCCCCGGGGGGAGGACGAGCAGTACTTC. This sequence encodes CASTPRGEDEQYF.

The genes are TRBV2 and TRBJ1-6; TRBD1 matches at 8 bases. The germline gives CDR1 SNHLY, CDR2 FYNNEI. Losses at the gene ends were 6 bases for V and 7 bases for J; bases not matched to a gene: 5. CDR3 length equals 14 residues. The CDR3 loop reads CASRRQGMNSPLHF. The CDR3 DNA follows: TGTGCCAGCAGGAGACAGGGGATGAATTCACCCCTCCACTTT.

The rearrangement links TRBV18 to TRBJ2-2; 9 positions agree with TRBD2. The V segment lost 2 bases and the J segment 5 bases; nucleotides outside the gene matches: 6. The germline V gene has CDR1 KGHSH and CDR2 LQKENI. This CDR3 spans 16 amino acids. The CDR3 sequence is CASSPGPSGMTGELFF. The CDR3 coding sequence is TGTGCCAGCTCACCAGGCCCTAGCGGGATGACCGGGGAGCTGTTTTTT.

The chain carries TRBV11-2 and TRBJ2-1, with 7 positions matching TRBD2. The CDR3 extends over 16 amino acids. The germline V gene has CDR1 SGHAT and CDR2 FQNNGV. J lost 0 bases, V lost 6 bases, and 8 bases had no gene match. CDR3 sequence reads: CASSGRGSGSYNEQFF. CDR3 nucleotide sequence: TGTGCCAGCAGTGGGAGGGGTAGCGGCTCCTACAATGAGCAGTTCTTC.

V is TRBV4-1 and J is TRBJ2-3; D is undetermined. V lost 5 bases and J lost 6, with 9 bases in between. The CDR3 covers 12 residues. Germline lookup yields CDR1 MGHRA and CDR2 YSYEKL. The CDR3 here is CASSSIGDTQYF. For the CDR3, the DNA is TGCGCCAGCAGCTCGATCGGGGATACGCAGTATTTT.

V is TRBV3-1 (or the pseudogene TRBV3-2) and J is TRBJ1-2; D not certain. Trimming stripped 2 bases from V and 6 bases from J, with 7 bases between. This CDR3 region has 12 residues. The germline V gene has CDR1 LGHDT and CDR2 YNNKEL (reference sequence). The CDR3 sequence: CASSQREDGYTF. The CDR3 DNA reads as TGTGCCAGCAGCCAAAGGGAGGATGGCTACACCTTC.

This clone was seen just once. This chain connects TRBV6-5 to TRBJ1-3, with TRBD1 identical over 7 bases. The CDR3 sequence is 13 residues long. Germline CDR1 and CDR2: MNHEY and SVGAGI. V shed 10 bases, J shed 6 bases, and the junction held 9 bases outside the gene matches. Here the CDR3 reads CAISGTVANTIYF. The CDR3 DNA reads TGTGCCATATCCGGGACAGTAGCAAACACCATATATTTT.

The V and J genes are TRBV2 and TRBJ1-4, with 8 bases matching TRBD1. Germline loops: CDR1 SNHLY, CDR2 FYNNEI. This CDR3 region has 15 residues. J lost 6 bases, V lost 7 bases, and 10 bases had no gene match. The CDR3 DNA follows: TGTGCCAGCAATACGATGGGACAGGTTGATGAAAAACTGTTTTTT. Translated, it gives CASNTMGQVDEKLFF.

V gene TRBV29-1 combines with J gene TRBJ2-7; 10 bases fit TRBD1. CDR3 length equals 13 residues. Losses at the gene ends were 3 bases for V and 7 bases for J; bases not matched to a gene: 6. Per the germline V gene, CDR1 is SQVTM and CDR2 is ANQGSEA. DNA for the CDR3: TGCAGCGTTGACGGGACAGGGGTGACGGAGCAGTACTTC. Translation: CSVDGTGVTEQYF.

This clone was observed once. CDR3 nucleotides: TGCGCCAGCAGCTTGGCAGCGGGGACCTACAATGAGCAGTTCTTC. This translates into CASSLAAGTYNEQFF. The J gene is TRBJ2-1, the V gene TRBV5-1; TRBD2 matches 7 bases. With V trimmed by 0 bases and J by 2 bases, 2 bases remained unmatched. This CDR3 spans 15 amino acids. Germline CDR1 is SGHRS and CDR2 is YFSETQ.

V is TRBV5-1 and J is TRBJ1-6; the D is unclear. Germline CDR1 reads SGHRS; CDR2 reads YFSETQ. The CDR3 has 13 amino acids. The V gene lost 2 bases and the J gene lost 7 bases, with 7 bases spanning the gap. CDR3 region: CASSFEGNSPLHF. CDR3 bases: TGCGCCAGCAGCTTCGAGGGAAATTCACCCCTCCACTTT.

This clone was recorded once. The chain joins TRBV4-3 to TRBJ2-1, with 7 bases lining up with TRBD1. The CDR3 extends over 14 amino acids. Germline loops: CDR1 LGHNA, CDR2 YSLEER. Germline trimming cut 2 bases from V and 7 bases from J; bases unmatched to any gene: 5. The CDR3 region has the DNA TGCGCCAGCAGCCAACACAGGGGCGGTAATGAGCAGTTCTTC. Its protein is CASSQHRGGNEQFF.

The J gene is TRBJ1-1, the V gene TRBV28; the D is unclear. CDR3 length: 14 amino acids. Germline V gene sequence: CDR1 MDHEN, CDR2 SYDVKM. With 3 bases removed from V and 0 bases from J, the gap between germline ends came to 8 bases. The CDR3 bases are TGTGCCAGCAGTTTCTTAGACATGAACACTGAAGCTTTCTTT. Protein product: CASSFLDMNTEAFF.

The CDR3 region is CASSVKTGNTGELFF. CDR3 in DNA: TGTGCCAGCAGCGTTAAGACTGGGAACACCGGGGAGCTGTTTTTT. The chain employs TRBV9 and TRBJ2-2; D remains unclear. Trimming took off 2 bases at V and 1 base at J, with 9 bases between the two ends. Germline CDR1 and CDR2: SGDLS and YYNGEE. The CDR3 covers 15 residues. Supplemented by reference TRBV9 and TRBJ2-2, the full variable domain reads DSGVTQTPKHLITATGQRVTLRCSPRSGDLSVYWYQQSLDQGLQFLIQYYNGEERAKGNILERFSAQQFPDLHSELNLSSLELGDSALYFCASSVKTGNTGELFFGEGSRLTVL.

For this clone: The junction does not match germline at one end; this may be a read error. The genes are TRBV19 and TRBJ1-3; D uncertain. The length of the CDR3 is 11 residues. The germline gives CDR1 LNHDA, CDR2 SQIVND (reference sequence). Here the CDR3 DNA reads TGTGCCAGTGGAAATATCAGGAAGGTGGATTTT. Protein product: CASGNIRKVDF.

In DNA form, the CDR3 reads TGTGCCTGGAGTGCTTCTAGCGGTACTACAGATACGCAGTATTTT. This codes for CAWSASSGTTDTQYF. This rearrangement joins TRBV30 to TRBJ2-3; 7 nucleotides agree with TRBD2. With V trimmed by 1 base and J by 3 bases, 7 bases remained unmatched. CDR3 length equals 15 residues. Germline CDR1 reads GTSNPN; CDR2 reads SVGIG (reference sequence).

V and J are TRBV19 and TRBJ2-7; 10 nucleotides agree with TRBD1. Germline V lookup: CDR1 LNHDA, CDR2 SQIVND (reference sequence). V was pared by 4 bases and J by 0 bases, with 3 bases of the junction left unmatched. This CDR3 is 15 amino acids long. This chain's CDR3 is CASSNDRGPSYEQYF. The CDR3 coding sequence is TGTGCCAGTAGTAACGACAGGGGGCCCTCCTACGAGCAGTACTTC.

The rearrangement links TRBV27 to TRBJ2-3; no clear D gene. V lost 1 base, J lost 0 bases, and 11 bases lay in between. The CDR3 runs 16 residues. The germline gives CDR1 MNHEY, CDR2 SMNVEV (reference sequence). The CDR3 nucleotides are TGTGCCAGCAGTTTATTGGCAGGCATTAGCACAGATACGCAGTATTTT. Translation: CASSLLAGISTDTQYF.

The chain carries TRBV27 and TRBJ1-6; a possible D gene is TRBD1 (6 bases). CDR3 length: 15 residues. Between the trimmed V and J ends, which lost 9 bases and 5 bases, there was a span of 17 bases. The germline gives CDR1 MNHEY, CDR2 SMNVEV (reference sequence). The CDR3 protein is CASRFLGQNNSPLHF. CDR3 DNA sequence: TGTGCCAGTCGGTTCTTAGGACAGAATAATTCACCCCTCCACTTT.

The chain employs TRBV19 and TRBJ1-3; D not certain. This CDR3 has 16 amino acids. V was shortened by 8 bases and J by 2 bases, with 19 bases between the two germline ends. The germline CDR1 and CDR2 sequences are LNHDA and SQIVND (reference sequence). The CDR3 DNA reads TGTGCCAGTCGCCGGGGTTCGGAACTAACTGGAAACACCATATATTTT. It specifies CASRRGSELTGNTIYF.

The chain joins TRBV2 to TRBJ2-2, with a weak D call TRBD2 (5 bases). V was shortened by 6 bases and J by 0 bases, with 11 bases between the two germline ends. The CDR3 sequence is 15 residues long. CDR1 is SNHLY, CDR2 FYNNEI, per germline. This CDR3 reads CASRGVGANTGELFF. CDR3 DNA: TGTGCCAGCAGGGGTGTGGGAGCGAACACCGGGGAGCTGTTTTTT.

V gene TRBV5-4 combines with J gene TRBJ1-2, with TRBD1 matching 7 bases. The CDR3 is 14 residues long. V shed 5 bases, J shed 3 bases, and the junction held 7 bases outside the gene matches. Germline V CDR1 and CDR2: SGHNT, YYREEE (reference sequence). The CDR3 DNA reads TGTGCCAGCAGTAAACAGGGGTTGGACTATGGCTACACCTTC. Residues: CASSKQGLDYGYTF. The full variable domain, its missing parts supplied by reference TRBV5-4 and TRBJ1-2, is ETGVTQSPTHLIKTRGQQVTLRCSSQSGHNTVSWYQQALGQGPQFIFQYYREEENGRGNFPPRFSGLQFPNYSSELNVNALELDDSALYLCASSKQGLDYGYTFGSGTRLTVV.

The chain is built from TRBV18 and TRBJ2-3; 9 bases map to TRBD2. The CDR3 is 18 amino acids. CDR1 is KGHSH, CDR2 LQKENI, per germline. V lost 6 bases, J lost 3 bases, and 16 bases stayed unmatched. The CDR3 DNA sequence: TGTGCCAGCTCTACTCTAGCGGGAAGAAGCAGAAAGACAGATACGCAGTATTTT. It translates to CASSTLAGRSRKTDTQYF.

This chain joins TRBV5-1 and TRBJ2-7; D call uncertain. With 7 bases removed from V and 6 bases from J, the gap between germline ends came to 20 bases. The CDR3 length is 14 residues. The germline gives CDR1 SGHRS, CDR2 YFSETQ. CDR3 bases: TGCGCCAGCGGTACGGGTAGAGATAACGGCGAGCAGTACTTC. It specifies CASGTGRDNGEQYF.

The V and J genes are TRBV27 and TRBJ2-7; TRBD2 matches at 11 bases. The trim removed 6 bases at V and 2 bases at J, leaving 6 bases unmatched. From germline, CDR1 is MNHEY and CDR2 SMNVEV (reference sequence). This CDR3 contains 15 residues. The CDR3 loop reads CASRHGTSGAYEQYF. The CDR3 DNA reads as TGTGCCAGCAGACATGGGACTAGCGGAGCCTACGAGCAGTACTTC.

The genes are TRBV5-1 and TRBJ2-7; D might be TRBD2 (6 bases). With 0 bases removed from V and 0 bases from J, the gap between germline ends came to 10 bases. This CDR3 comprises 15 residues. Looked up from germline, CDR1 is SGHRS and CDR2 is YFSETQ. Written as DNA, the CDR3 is TGCGCCAGCAGCTTGGACCCGACTAGCTCCTACGAGCAGTACTTC. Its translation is CASSLDPTSSYEQYF.